A selection of T cell receptor beta chains follows, all from one sample in a study of technical replicates of blood from a few donors. Sequencing used immunoSEQ multiplex PCR; TCRdb keeps in-frame clones, though not all of them. Among tens of thousands of clones listed, about 96% were seen once. Input material: T cells isolated from PBMCs. These receptors were taken from a human donor in good health. The CDR3 runs from the conserved cysteine through the conserved F or W. The D gene is left open where the match is weak. Not all rows give a size; the values are once, few, many and, for expanded clones, a class.

NA	TRBJ2-1	13	TRBV19	NA	TGTGCCAGTAAACAGGTCTCCTTGGATGAGCAGTTCTTC	CASKQVSLDEQFF
NA	TRBJ1-5	16	TRBV28	NA	TGTGCCAGCACCCTTCGAACGGGTGCTTTTAACCAGCCCCAGCATTTT	CASTLRTGAFNQPQHF
NA	TRBJ2-3	16	TRBV4-3	NA	TGCGCCAGCAGCCAAGAGAGCGCTTCCAGCACAGATACGCAGTATTTT	CASSQESASSTDTQYF
NA	TRBJ1-1	15	TRBV27	once	TGTGCCAGCAGTTTAACCACAGCTATGAACACTGAAGCTTTCTTT	CASSLTTAMNTEAFF
NA	TRBJ2-5	12	TRBV6-6	NA	TGTGCCAGCATGGGGGGCCAAGAGACCCAGTACTTC	CASMGGQETQYF
TRBD1	TRBJ1-2	17	TRBV29-1	NA	TGCAGCGTTGACAGAATGGACAGGGGAGTAGCTAACTATGGCTACACCTTC	CSVDRMDRGVANYGYTF
TRBD1	TRBJ1-5	15	TRBV28	NA	TGTGCCAGCAGCACAGGACAGGGACGCAATCAGCCCCAGCATTTT	CASSTGQGRNQPQHF
NA	TRBJ1-4	14	TRBV4-3	once	TGCGCCAGCAGCCAAGATCTAAGGGGTGAAAAACTGTTTTTT	CASSQDLRGEKLFF
NA	TRBJ2-1	15	TRBV7-9	once	TGTGCCAGCAGGGATACAGGGAAATCCTACAATGAGCAGTTCTTC	CASRDTGKSYNEQFF
TRBD1	TRBJ2-2	16	TRBV7-3	NA	TGTGCCAGCAGCCGAGGGACAGTCGCGAACACCGGGGAGCTGTTTTTT	CASSRGTVANTGELFF
NA	TRBJ2-2	14	TRBV7-2	NA	TGTGCCAGCCACGGACAACTAAACACCGGGGAGCTGTTTTTT	CASHGQLNTGELFF
TRBD1	TRBJ1-1	15	TRBV6-5	NA	TGTGCCAGCAGTTACTCCGGGACAGGGCCGGCTGAAGCTTTCTTT	CASSYSGTGPAEAFF
TRBD2	TRBJ2-7	16	TRBV4-1	NA	TGCGCCAGCAGCCAAGGGGGCGGGAGGGCCATGTACGAGCAGTACTTC	CASSQGGGRAMYEQYF
TRBD1	TRBJ1-1	14	TRBV5-5	NA	TGTGCCAGCAGCTTGGAGGGGGACAGGGCTAGGGCTTTCTTT	CASSLEGDRARAFF
TRBD1	TRBJ2-7	12	TRBV5-6	NA	TGTGCCAGCAGCCGGGACAGGACAAGGGAGTACTTC	CASSRDRTREYF
TRBD2	TRBJ2-7	14	TRBV7-9	NA	TGTGCCAGCAGCCCTTTAGCGGGACTGGGGGAGCAGTACTTC	CASSPLAGLGEQYF
NA	TRBJ2-1	14	TRBV28	NA	TGTGCCAGCAGCTACCGGACAGAAGACAATGAGCAGTTCTTC	CASSYRTEDNEQFF
TRBD1	TRBJ2-1	17	TRBV7-9	NA	TGTGCCAGCAGTCCGGTAGCCGGGACAGGGCCCTACAATGAGCAGTTCTTC	CASSPVAGTGPYNEQFF
TRBD2	TRBJ2-3	15	TRBV9	NA	TGTGCCAGCAGCGTGGGGACTAGCGGCACAGATACGCAGTATTTT	CASSVGTSGTDTQYF
TRBD2	TRBJ2-5	15	TRBV11-3	NA	TGTGCCAGCAGCCCGCGACTAGCGGGAGGCGAGACCCAGTACTTC	CASSPRLAGGETQYF